The sequence of this T cell receptor beta chain was determined in a study of T cell repertoires in cytomegalovirus infection. Study as a whole: Both CMV infection and a matching HLA type were indicated by public TCR beta signatures. General study points: Pooled public TCR beta family frequency picked out CMV carriers with the relevant HLA. Dominating the ex vivo response were HLA-C-restricted CMV-specific TCR beta clonotypes.

CDR3 length: 12 amino acids. Per germline, CDR1 MNHEY and CDR2 SVGEGT. Trimming left V 8 bases short and J 0 bases short, with 7 bases between. A note on this clonotype: What it binds is not known.

Via MiXCR, TCRdb re-called the reads, giving one row per CDR3 protein. The sample has roughly 200,000 distinct CDR3 sequences; about 18% are singletons. V and J are TRBV6-2 or TRBV6-3 and TRBJ2-5; D possibly corresponds to TRBD1 (5 bases). Sequenced input: CD8+ T cells from PBMCs. This TCR was sampled from a human donor in good health (CMV status not recorded). Some clones in this sample may be carry-over from other donors' samples. CDR3 nucleotides: TGTGCCAGCGGGGCATACCAAGAGACCCAGTACTTC. Its protein is CASGAYQETQYF.